Listed below are T cell receptor beta chains from one sample, sequenced in a study of blood T cell repertoires in COVID-19. Sequenced by immunoSEQ multiplex PCR; TCRdb stores in-frame clones only, minus some. The sample includes hundreds of thousands of clones, less than 85% of them seen just once. Sequencing was carried out using PBMCs or T cells enriched from blood (not recorded which). The receptor source for this set is a man aged 40-50 years who had recovered from COVID-19. The CDR3 runs from the conserved cysteine through the conserved F or W. D genes are given only for firm matches. Expanded clones get a size class; other rows say once, few or many, or leave the size out.

CDR3	DNA	length	V	J	D	size
CASTAGGPSGLAGVRSTDTQYF	TGTGCCAGCACCGCGGGGGGGCCGTCGGGACTAGCGGGAGTGAGGAGCACAGATACGCAGTATTTT	22	TRBV3-1/TRBV3-2	TRBJ2-3	TRBD2	-
CASSLKEAGSYEQYF	TGCGCCAGCAGCTTGAAAGAGGCCGGGTCCTACGAGCAGTACTTC	15	TRBV5-1	TRBJ2-7	-	once
CAWNTGTVYGYTF	TGTGCCTGGAATACCGGGACAGTCTATGGCTACACCTTC	13	TRBV30	TRBJ1-2	TRBD1	-
CASSLSPGPRVYGYTF	TGTGCCAGCAGTTTATCTCCAGGGCCAAGGGTCTATGGCTACACCTTC	16	TRBV28	TRBJ1-2	-	-
CASRGQGAYEQYF	TGTGCCAGCAGGGGACAGGGGGCCTACGAGCAGTACTTC	13	TRBV2	TRBJ2-7	TRBD1	-
CSAAGQGVTEAFF	TGCAGCGCAGCGGGACAGGGGGTTACTGAAGCTTTCTTT	13	TRBV29-1	TRBJ1-1	TRBD1	-
CASSPGASGNTIYF	TGTGCCAGCAGCCCCGGTGCCTCTGGAAACACCATATATTTT	14	TRBV7-2	TRBJ1-3	-	-
CASSLSHGTSAYEQYF	TGTGCCAGCAGCTTGTCCCACGGGACTAGCGCCTACGAGCAGTACTTC	16	TRBV7-2	TRBJ2-7	TRBD2	-
CASSFSGLGTEAFF	TGTGCCAGCAGCTTCTCAGGGCTTGGGACTGAAGCTTTCTTT	14	TRBV13	TRBJ1-1	-	once
CASQQGPSSYEQYF	TGTGCCAGCCAACAGGGGCCTTCCTCCTACGAGCAGTACTTC	14	TRBV19	TRBJ2-7	TRBD1	-
CASSHTQESEQYF	TGTGCCAGCAGCCATACACAGGAATCCGAGCAGTACTTC	13	TRBV14	TRBJ2-7	-	once
CASSISRDRGWFF	TGTGCCAGTAGTATATCCCGGGACAGGGGGTGGTTCTTC	13	TRBV19	TRBJ2-1	TRBD1	-
CASSESGSPDTQYF	TGTGCCAGCAGTGAGTCCGGGAGCCCAGATACGCAGTATTTT	14	TRBV6-4	TRBJ2-3	-	-
CASSQGRQGPERGYTF	TGCGCCAGCAGCCAAGGTAGACAGGGGCCGGAACGTGGCTACACCTTC	16	TRBV4-1	TRBJ1-2	TRBD1	-
CSVGGNSNQPQHF	TGCAGCGTTGGGGGCAATAGCAATCAGCCCCAGCATTTT	13	TRBV29-1	TRBJ1-5	-	-
CAWSATGDQPQHF	TGTGCCTGGAGTGCGACAGGGGATCAGCCCCAGCATTTT	13	TRBV30	TRBJ1-5	TRBD1	-
CASSSYQASYEQYF	TGTGCCAGCAGCTCGTATCAGGCCTCCTACGAGCAGTACTTC	14	TRBV7-2	TRBJ2-7	-	once
CASSPPSYNSPLHF	TGTGCCAGCAGTCCCCCGTCCTATAATTCACCCCTCCACTTT	14	TRBV25-1	TRBJ1-6	-	-
CASSMALNTEAFF	TGTGCCAGTAGTATGGCCCTGAACACTGAAGCTTTCTTT	13	TRBV19	TRBJ1-1	-	-
CASNLGGRYGYTF	TGTGCCAGCAACTTAGGGGGCCGCTATGGCTACACCTTC	13	TRBV12-3/TRBV12-4	TRBJ1-2	TRBD1	once
CASSQGGGWNNQPQHF	TGCGCCAGCAGCCAAGGCGGAGGATGGAACAATCAGCCCCAGCATTTT	16	TRBV4-1	TRBJ1-5	-	-
CASSVLTYNEQFF	TGTGCCAGCAGTGTACTTACCTACAATGAGCAGTTCTTC	13	TRBV2	TRBJ2-1	-	-
CASSRLPYTGELFF	TGTGCCAGCAGCCGACTACCCTACACCGGGGAGCTGTTTTTT	14	TRBV7-3	TRBJ2-2	-	-
CASSLGGTAAGDTEAFF	TGCGCCAGCAGCTTGGGCGGGACTGCTGCAGGCGACACTGAAGCTTTCTTT	17	TRBV5-1	TRBJ1-1	-	-
CASSKAGAYEQYF	TGTGCCAGCAGCAAAGCTGGAGCGTACGAGCAGTACTTC	13	TRBV21-1	TRBJ2-7	-	-
CATVPGQGVYTQYF	TGTGCCACAGTACCGGGACAGGGGGTATATACGCAGTATTTT	14	TRBV15	TRBJ2-3	TRBD1	-
CASNPVGSNYGYTF	TGTGCCAGCAACCCAGTTGGGAGTAACTATGGCTACACCTTC	14	TRBV27	TRBJ1-2	-	-
CASSVKGSAEAFF	TGTGCCAGCAGTGTTAAAGGCAGCGCTGAAGCTTTCTTT	13	TRBV2	TRBJ1-1	-	-
CASSKRTSGFYEQYF	TGTGCCAGCAGTAAAAGGACTAGCGGGTTCTACGAGCAGTACTTC	15	TRBV27	TRBJ2-7	TRBD2	-